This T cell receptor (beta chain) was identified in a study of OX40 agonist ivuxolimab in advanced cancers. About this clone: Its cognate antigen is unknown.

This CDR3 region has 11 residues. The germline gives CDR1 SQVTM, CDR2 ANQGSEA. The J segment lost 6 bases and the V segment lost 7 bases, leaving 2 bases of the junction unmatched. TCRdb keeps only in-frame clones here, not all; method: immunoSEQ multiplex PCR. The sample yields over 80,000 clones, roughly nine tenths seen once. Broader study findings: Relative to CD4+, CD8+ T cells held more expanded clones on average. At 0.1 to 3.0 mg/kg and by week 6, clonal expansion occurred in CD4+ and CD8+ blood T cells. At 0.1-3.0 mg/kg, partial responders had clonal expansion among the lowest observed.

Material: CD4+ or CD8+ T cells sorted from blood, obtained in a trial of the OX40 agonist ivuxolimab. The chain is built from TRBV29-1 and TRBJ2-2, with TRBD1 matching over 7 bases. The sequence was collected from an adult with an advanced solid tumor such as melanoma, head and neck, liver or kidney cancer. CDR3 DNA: TGCAGCGGACAGGGATCCGGGGAGCTGTTTTTT. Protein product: CSGQGSGELFF.